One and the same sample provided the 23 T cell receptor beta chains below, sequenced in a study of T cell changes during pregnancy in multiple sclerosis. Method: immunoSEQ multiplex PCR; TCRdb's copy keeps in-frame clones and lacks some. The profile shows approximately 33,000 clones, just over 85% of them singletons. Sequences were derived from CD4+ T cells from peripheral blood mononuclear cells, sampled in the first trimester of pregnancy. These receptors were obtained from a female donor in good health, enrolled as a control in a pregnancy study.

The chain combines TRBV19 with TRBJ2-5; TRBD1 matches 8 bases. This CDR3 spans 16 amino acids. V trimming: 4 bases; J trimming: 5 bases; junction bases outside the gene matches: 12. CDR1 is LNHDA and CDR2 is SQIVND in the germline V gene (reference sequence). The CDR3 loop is CASSSRGQGDWETQYF. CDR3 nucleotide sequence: TGTGCCAGTAGTAGCCGCGGACAGGGTGATTGGGAGACCCAGTACTTC.

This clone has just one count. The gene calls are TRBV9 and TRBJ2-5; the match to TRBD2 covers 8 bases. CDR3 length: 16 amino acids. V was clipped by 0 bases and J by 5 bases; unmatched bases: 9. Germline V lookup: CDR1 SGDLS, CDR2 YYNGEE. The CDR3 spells CASSVGRAGVIETQYF. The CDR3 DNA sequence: TGTGCCAGCAGCGTAGGGCGAGCGGGGGTGATCGAGACCCAGTACTTC.

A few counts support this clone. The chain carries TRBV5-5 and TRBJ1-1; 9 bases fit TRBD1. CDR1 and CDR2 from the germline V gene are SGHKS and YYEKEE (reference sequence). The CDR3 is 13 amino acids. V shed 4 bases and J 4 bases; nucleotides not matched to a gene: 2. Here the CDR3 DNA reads TGTGCCAGCAGCGTGACAGGGGGCACTGAAGCTTTCTTT. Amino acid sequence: CASSVTGGTEAFF.

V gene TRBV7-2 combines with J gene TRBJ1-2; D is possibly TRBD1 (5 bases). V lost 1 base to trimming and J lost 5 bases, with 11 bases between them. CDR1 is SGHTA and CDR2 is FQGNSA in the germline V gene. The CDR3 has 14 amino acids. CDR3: CASSLVPGPYGYTF. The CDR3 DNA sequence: TGTGCCAGCAGCTTAGTCCCAGGGCCTTATGGCTACACCTTC.

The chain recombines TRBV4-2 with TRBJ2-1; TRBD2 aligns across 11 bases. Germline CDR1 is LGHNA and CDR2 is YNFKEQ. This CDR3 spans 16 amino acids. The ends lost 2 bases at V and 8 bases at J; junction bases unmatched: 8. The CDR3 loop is CASSQSASGGFYEQFF. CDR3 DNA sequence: TGTGCCAGCAGCCAATCGGCTAGCGGGGGGTTCTATGAGCAGTTCTTC.

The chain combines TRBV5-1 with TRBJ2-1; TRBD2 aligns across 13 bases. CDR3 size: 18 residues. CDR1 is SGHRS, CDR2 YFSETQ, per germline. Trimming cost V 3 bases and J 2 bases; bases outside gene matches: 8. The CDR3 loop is CASSSGTSGVTAYNEQFF. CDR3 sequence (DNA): TGCGCCAGCAGCTCCGGGACTAGCGGGGTTACTGCCTACAATGAGCAGTTCTTC.

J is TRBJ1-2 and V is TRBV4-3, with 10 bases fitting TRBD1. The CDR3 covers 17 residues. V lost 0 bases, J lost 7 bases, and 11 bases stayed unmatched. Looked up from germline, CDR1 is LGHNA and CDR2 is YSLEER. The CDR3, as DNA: TGCGCCAGCAGCCAAGATCTTTTGGGACAGGGGCCTGGTGGCTACACCTTC. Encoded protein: CASSQDLLGQGPGGYTF.

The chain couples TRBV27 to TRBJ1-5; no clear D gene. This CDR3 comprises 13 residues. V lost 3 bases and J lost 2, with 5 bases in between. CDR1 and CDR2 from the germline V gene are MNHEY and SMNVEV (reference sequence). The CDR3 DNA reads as TGTGCCAGCAGTTTCTCCGGCAATCAGCCCCAGCATTTT. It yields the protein CASSFSGNQPQHF.

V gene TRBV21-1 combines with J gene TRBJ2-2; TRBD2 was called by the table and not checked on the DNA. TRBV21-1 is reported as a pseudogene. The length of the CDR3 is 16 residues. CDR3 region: CASSKVPFRRPGELFF. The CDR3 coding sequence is TGTGCCAGCAGCAAAGTCCCGTTTAGGCGGCCCGGGGAGCTGTTTTTT.

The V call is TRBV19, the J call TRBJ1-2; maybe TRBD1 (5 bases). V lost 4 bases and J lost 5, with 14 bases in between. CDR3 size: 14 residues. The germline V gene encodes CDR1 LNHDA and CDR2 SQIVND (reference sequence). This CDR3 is CASSTPRERYGYTF. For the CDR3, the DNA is TGTGCCAGTAGTACCCCCAGGGAAAGATATGGCTACACCTTC.

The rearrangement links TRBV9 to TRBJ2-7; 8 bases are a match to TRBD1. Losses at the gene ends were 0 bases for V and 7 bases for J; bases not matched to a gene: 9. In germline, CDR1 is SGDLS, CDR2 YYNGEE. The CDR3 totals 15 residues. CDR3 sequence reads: CASSVAGTGVGEQYF. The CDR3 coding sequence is TGTGCCAGCAGCGTAGCTGGGACAGGAGTTGGGGAGCAGTACTTC.

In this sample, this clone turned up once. The CDR3 loop is CASSVVQGVNDEQFF. The CDR3 bases are TGTGCCAGCAGCGTAGTACAGGGGGTTAATGATGAGCAGTTCTTC. This chain joins TRBV9 and TRBJ2-1; 8 bases are shared with TRBD1. Looked up from germline, CDR1 is SGDLS and CDR2 is YYNGEE. V gave up 0 bases and J gave up 8 bases; unmatched junction bases: 7. CDR3 length: 15 amino acids.

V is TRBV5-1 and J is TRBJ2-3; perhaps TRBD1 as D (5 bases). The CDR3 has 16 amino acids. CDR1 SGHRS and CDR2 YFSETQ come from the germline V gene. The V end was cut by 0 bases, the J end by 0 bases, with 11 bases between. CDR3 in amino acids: CASSLGGATSTDTQYF. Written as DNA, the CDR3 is TGCGCCAGCAGCTTGGGGGGCGCCACTAGCACAGATACGCAGTATTTT.

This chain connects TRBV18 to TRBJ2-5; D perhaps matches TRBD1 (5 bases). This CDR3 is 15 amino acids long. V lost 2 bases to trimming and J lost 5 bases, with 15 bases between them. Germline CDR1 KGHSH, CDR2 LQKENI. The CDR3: CASSPAAQGQETQYF. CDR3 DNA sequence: TGTGCCAGCTCACCAGCGGCTCAGGGTCAGGAGACCCAGTACTTC.

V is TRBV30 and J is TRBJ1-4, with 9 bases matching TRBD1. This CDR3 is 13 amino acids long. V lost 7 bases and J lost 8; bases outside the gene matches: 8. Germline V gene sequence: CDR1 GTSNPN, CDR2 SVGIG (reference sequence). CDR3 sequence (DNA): TGTGCCTCGAATAGACAGGGGGAAGAAAAACTGTTTTTT. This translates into CASNRQGEEKLFF.

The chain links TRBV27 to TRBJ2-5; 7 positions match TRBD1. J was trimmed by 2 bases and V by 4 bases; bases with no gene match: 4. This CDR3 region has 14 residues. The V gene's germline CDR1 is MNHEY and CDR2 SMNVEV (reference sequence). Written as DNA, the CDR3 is TGTGCCAGCAGTTCGACAGGGTTACAAGAGACCCAGTACTTC. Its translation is CASSSTGLQETQYF.

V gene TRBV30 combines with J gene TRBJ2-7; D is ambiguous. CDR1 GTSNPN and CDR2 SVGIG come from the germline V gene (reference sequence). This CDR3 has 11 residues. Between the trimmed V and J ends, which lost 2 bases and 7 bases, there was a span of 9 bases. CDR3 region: CAWSPSREQYF. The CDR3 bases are TGTGCCTGGAGTCCCTCGAGAGAGCAGTACTTC.

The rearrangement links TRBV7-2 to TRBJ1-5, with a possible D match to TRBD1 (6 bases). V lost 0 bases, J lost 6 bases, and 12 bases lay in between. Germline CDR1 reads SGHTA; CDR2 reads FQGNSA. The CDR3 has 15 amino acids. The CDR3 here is CASSLAAGAGQPQHF. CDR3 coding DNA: TGTGCCAGCAGCTTAGCGGCAGGGGCGGGTCAGCCCCAGCATTTT.

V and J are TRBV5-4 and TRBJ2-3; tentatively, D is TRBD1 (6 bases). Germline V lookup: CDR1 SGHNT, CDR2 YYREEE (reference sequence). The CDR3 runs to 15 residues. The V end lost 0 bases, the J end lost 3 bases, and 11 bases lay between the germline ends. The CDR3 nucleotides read TGTGCCAGCAGCTTGGATGGGGGCAAAACAGATACGCAGTATTTT. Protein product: CASSLDGGKTDTQYF.

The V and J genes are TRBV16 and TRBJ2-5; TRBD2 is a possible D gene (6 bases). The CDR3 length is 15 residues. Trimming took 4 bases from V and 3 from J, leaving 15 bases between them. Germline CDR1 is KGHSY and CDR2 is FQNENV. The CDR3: CASSPRRAGKETQYF. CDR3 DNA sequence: TGTGCCAGCAGCCCCCGCAGGGCGGGAAAAGAGACCCAGTACTTC.

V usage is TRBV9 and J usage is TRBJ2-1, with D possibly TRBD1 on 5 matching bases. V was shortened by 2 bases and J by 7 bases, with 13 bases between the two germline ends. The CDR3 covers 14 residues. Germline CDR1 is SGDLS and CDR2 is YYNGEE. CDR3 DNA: TGTGCCAGCAGCGTTCGTGGGGCTCCGAATGAGCAGTTCTTC. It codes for CASSVRGAPNEQFF.

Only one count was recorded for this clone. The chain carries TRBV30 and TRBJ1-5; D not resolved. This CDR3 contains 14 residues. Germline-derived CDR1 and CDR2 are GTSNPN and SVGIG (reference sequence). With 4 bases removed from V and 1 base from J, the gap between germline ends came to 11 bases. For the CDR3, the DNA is TGTGCCTGGATGGCAGGAGGGAGCAATCAGCCCCAGCATTTT. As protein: CAWMAGGSNQPQHF.

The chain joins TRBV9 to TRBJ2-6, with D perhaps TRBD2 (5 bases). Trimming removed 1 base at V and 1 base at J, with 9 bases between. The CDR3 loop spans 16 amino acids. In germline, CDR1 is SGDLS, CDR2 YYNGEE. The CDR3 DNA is TGTGCCAGCAGCGTATTATCGGGGTCTGGGGCCAACGTCCTGACTTTC. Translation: CASSVLSGSGANVLTF.